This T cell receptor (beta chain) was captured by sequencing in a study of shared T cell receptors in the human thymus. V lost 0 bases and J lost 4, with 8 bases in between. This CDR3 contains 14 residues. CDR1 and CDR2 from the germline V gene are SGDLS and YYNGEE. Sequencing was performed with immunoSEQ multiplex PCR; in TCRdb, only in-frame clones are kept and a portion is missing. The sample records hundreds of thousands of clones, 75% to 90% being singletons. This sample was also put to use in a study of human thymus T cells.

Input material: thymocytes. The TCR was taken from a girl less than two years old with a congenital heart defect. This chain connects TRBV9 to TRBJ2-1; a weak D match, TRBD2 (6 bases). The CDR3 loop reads CASSVAGLYNEQFF. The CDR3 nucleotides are TGTGCCAGCAGCGTAGCGGGACTGTACAATGAGCAGTTCTTC.